What follows describes a single T cell receptor beta chain. This sample was included in a study of cytomegalovirus exposure and HLA in healthy donors. The study ran its PCR with 60 Vbeta and 13 Jbeta primers. The data were produced by immunoSEQ multiplex PCR, yet TCRdb's version contains in-frame clones alone and is incomplete. The sample records approximately 150,000 clones, around 83% being singletons. CDR1 SNHLY and CDR2 FYNNEI come from the germline V gene. V gave up 9 bases and J gave up 4 bases, with 15 bases separating them. There are 13 residues in the CDR3. The clonotype was recovered from a man aged 25 to 45 in good health and CMV-seropositive. Sequencing input: PBMCs. V and J are TRBV2 and TRBJ1-2, with a tentative D call TRBD1 (6 bases). The CDR3 region has the DNA TGTGCCAGAAGAAACAGGGCGAGCTATGGCTACACCTTC. Protein sequence: CARRNRASYGYTF.